These 31 T cell receptor beta chains were sequenced from one sample in a study of shared clonotypes between healthy human individuals. Repertoires were generated with immunoSEQ multiplex PCR, while TCRdb's copy carries only in-frame clones and drops some. The data show some 660,000 clones, roughly 72% seen once. Sequencing was performed on memory CD4+ T cells sorted from blood. Stated subset: CD45RA-negative fraction. The source is a woman aged 30 to 39 in good health.

This CDR3 is CASSSRGAGEHEQYF. DNA of the CDR3: TGTGCCAGCAGTTCGCGAGGAGCGGGAGAACACGAGCAGTACTTC. The V call is TRBV6-6, the J call TRBJ2-7; 8 bases agree with TRBD2. After removal of 4 bases from V and 5 bases from J, the junction contained 10 bases not matched to a gene. CDR1 is MNHNY, CDR2 SVGAGI, per germline (reference sequence). The CDR3 runs to 15 residues.

This sequence joins TRBV19 and TRBJ1-1; perhaps TRBD1 as D (5 bases). V shed 7 bases and J shed 6 bases, with 18 bases lying between them. Per the germline V gene, CDR1 is LNHDA and CDR2 is SQIVND (reference sequence). The CDR3 is made up of 14 amino acids. The CDR3 sequence is CASTNHGAGAEAFF. The CDR3 DNA is TGTGCCAGTACCAATCACGGGGCTGGGGCTGAAGCTTTCTTT.

The chain joins TRBV27 to TRBJ2-7; D gene ambiguous. Germline values: CDR1 MNHEY, CDR2 SMNVEV (reference sequence). This CDR3 comprises 11 residues. Trimming took 4 bases from V and 5 from J, leaving 6 bases between them. CDR3 loop: CASSYGHEQYF. CDR3 nucleotide sequence: TGTGCCAGCAGTTACGGCCACGAGCAGTACTTC.

The genes are TRBV6-4 and TRBJ1-5; tentative D call: TRBD1 (6 bases). CDR3 length equals 15 residues. CDR1 and CDR2 from the germline V gene are MRHNA and SNTAGT. The V end was cut by 0 bases, the J end by 7 bases, with 13 bases between. The CDR3 nucleotides read TGTGCCAGCAGTGACTCGACAGGTCGGCTCCAGCCCCAGCATTTT. Translated: CASSDSTGRLQPQHF.

The gene calls are TRBV27 and TRBJ2-7, with 9 bases identical to TRBD2. Germline V lookup: CDR1 MNHEY, CDR2 SMNVEV (reference sequence). Trimming at V came to 3 bases and at J to 4 bases, leaving 7 bases not matched to a gene. The CDR3 totals 15 residues. CDR3 loop: CASSFRSGRRYEQYF. DNA of the CDR3: TGTGCCAGCAGTTTCAGGAGCGGGAGGAGGTACGAGCAGTACTTC.

The chain links TRBV6-5 to TRBJ2-7; D is ambiguous. The CDR3 runs to 14 residues. Per germline, CDR1 MNHEY and CDR2 SVGAGI. Trimming took 2 bases from V and 4 from J, leaving 12 bases between them. The CDR3 DNA is TGTGCCAGCAGTTACGCCGGAGACGGGTACGAGCAGTACTTC. Its protein product is CASSYAGDGYEQYF.

This chain connects TRBV5-1 to TRBJ2-1, with D possibly TRBD1 on 6 matching bases. The CDR3 runs 13 residues. Germline loops: CDR1 SGHRS, CDR2 YFSETQ. Trimming took 4 bases from V and 5 from J, leaving 10 bases between them. The DNA of the CDR3 is TGCGCCAGCAGCCCGGACAGAGACAATGAGCAGTTCTTC. Its protein product is CASSPDRDNEQFF.

The V call is TRBV28, the J call TRBJ2-1; maybe TRBD1 (5 bases). There are 15 residues in the CDR3. Between the trimmed V and J ends, which lost 7 bases and 1 base, there was a span of 14 bases. Germline assignment: CDR1 MDHEN and CDR2 SYDVKM. CDR3 protein: CASKGDPFSYNEQFF. CDR3 nucleotide sequence: TGTGCCAGCAAAGGGGATCCGTTTTCCTACAATGAGCAGTTCTTC.

This chain links TRBV28 with TRBJ1-1; D possibly corresponds to TRBD1 (5 bases). V lost 10 bases to trimming and J lost 2 bases, with 17 bases between them. Germline V CDR1 and CDR2: MDHEN, SYDVKM. CDR3 length: 14 amino acids. CDR3 nucleotides: TGTGCCACTGAACCGGGACGGAGAAACACTGAAGCTTTCTTT. Residues: CATEPGRRNTEAFF.

This chain joins TRBV6-6 and TRBJ1-2, with D maybe TRBD1 (5 bases). CDR3 size: 14 residues. V lost 2 bases, J lost 4 bases, and 11 bases lay in between. Germline V gene lookup returns CDR1 MNHNY and CDR2 SVGAGI (reference sequence). CDR3 region: CASSYRDGSYGYTF. The CDR3 region has the DNA TGTGCCAGCAGTTACCGGGACGGAAGCTATGGCTACACCTTC.

This clone has just a few counts. This chain links TRBV7-9 with TRBJ2-7, with D possibly matching TRBD1 (6 bases). Per germline, CDR1 SEHNR and CDR2 FQNEAQ (reference sequence). The CDR3 is 12 residues long. The V end was cut by 7 bases, the J end by 6 bases, with 13 bases between. CDR3 nucleotides: TGTGCCAGCACCATATACAGGGCCGAGCAGTACTTC. Translation gives CASTIYRAEQYF.

The gene calls are TRBV18 and TRBJ2-1, with TRBD2 matching 9 bases. Germline-derived CDR1 and CDR2 are KGHSH and LQKENI. Losses at the gene ends were 0 bases for V and 5 bases for J; bases not matched to a gene: 5. The CDR3 sequence is 16 residues long. The CDR3 sequence: CASSPPAGGRHNEQFF. The CDR3 DNA is TGTGCCAGCTCACCACCGGCGGGAGGGCGTCACAATGAGCAGTTCTTC.

The chain has TRBV10-1 and TRBJ2-7; no definite D call. This CDR3 is built from 11 residues. Trimming cost V 7 bases and J 4 bases, with 8 bases left between them. The germline V gene has CDR1 WNHNN and CDR2 SYGVQD (reference sequence). CDR3 in amino acids: CASILPYEQYF. DNA of the CDR3: TGCGCCAGCATTCTACCTTACGAGCAGTACTTC.

This clone occurred a few times. The chain links TRBV9 to TRBJ2-7; 9 positions match TRBD1. This CDR3 is 15 amino acids long. CDR1 and CDR2 (germline): SGDLS, YYNGEE. J lost 1 base, V lost 2 bases, and 4 bases had no gene match. In DNA form, the CDR3 reads TGTGCCAGCAGCGTTGGGACAGGGCAGTCCTACGAGCAGTACTTC. Translation: CASSVGTGQSYEQYF.

The chain has TRBV5-1 and TRBJ2-3, with TRBD1 identical over 9 bases. The CDR3 extends over 15 amino acids. Germline-derived CDR1 and CDR2 are SGHRS and YFSETQ. V shed 7 bases, J shed 0 bases, and the junction held 6 bases outside the gene matches. CDR3: CASVAGTGSTDTQYF. CDR3 coding DNA: TGCGCCAGCGTTGCCGGGACAGGGAGCACAGATACGCAGTATTTT.

V and J are TRBV25-1 and TRBJ2-7; 9 nucleotides align to TRBD1. Germline CDR1 MGHDK, CDR2 SYGVNS. The CDR3 covers 16 residues. The ends lost 10 bases at V and 4 bases at J; junction bases unmatched: 17. CDR3 amino acids: CATTPPKRTGVYEQYF. CDR3 in DNA: TGTGCCACCACCCCTCCAAAGCGGACAGGGGTTTACGAGCAGTACTTC.

The J gene is TRBJ2-1, the V gene TRBV19, with 9 bases matching TRBD2. CDR3 length equals 16 residues. V was pared by 4 bases and J by 2 bases, with 6 bases of the junction left unmatched. Germline assignment: CDR1 LNHDA and CDR2 SQIVND (reference sequence). The CDR3 DNA reads as TGTGCCAGTAGTACCTCTAGCGGGGCCCCCTACAATGAGCAGTTCTTC. Its protein is CASSTSSGAPYNEQFF.

V and J are TRBV5-4 and TRBJ1-4; D is perhaps TRBD1 (5 bases). Germline CDR1 and CDR2: SGHNT and YYREEE (reference sequence). The CDR3 totals 13 residues. Trimming removed 3 bases from V and 5 bases from J, with 8 bases in between. Here the CDR3 reads CASSSTANEKLFF. The CDR3 DNA sequence: TGTGCCAGCAGCTCGACAGCAAATGAAAAACTGTTTTTT.

This clone was seen just once. V and J are TRBV6-1 and TRBJ1-1, with 7 bases identical to TRBD1. Per the germline V gene, CDR1 is MNHNS and CDR2 is SASEGT. CDR3 length: 14 residues. The V segment lost 7 bases and the J segment 1 base; nucleotides outside the gene matches: 6. This chain's CDR3 is CASNPTGTNTEAFF. The CDR3 bases are TGTGCCAGCAACCCGACAGGGACGAACACTGAAGCTTTCTTT.

J is TRBJ1-2 and V is TRBV27; D unclear. V was pared by 4 bases and J by 2 bases, with 8 bases between. Looked up from germline, CDR1 is MNHEY and CDR2 is SMNVEV (reference sequence). The CDR3 loop spans 13 amino acids. CDR3 sequence reads: CASSSGRNYGYTF. DNA of the CDR3: TGTGCCAGCAGTTCAGGCAGAAACTATGGCTACACCTTC.

This chain joins TRBV15 and TRBJ2-3, with TRBD2 as a possible D gene (6 bases). Germline V CDR1 and CDR2: LNHNV, YYDKDF (reference sequence). Deletions cut 0 bases from V and 6 bases from J, with 16 bases between. This CDR3 has 16 amino acids. The CDR3 sequence: CATSREPGQGGDTQYF. CDR3 nucleotide sequence: TGTGCCACCAGCAGAGAACCGGGCCAGGGAGGCGATACGCAGTATTTT.

The genes are TRBV29-1 and TRBJ1-2; D unclear. Germline CDR1 and CDR2: SQVTM and ANQGSEA. V was cut by 7 bases and J by 3 bases, with 12 bases left in between. The CDR3 extends over 12 amino acids. In DNA form, the CDR3 reads TGCAGCGCTAGGCTCGACTACTATGGCTACACCTTC. Encoded protein: CSARLDYYGYTF.

The J gene is TRBJ2-5, the V gene TRBV7-3; the match to TRBD1 covers 10 bases. Trimming took 5 bases from V and 5 from J; bases not matched to a gene: 5. The length of the CDR3 is 14 residues. Germline CDR1 reads SGHTA; CDR2 reads FQGTGA. Here the CDR3 reads CASSLSGQGETQYF. CDR3 coding DNA: TGTGCCAGCAGCCTCTCGGGACAGGGGGAGACCCAGTACTTC.

The chain employs TRBV15 and TRBJ2-7; TRBD2 aligns across 8 bases. Trimming removed 0 bases from V and 5 bases from J; junction bases left unmatched: 6. Looked up from germline, CDR1 is LNHNV and CDR2 is YYDKDF (reference sequence). This CDR3 is 15 amino acids long. CDR3 sequence reads: CATSRDLGGGNEQYF. The CDR3 DNA sequence: TGTGCCACCAGCAGAGATCTGGGCGGGGGGAACGAGCAGTACTTC.

In regard to this clone: Other DNA sequences in the same sample also yield this CDR3. The rearrangement joins TRBV5-1 to TRBJ1-1, with D possibly being TRBD1 (5 bases). The CDR3 is made up of 14 amino acids. Germline CDR1 and CDR2: SGHRS and YFSETQ. The ends were cut back, 3 bases at V and 1 base at J, with 10 bases in the middle. CDR3 amino acids: CASSSDSSNTEAFF. In DNA form, the CDR3 reads TGCGCCAGCAGCTCCGACAGTTCGAACACTGAAGCTTTCTTT.

The chain links TRBV6-5 to TRBJ2-1; a possible D gene is TRBD1 (6 bases). The germline V gene has CDR1 MNHEY and CDR2 SVGAGI. The length of the CDR3 is 11 residues. Trimming left V 6 bases short and J 7 bases short, with 7 bases between. The CDR3 here is CASRGGNEQFF. The CDR3 DNA reads TGTGCCAGCAGAGGGGGTAATGAGCAGTTCTTC.

The chain couples TRBV4-2 to TRBJ2-7; D remains unclear. Trimming pared 1 base from V and 9 bases from J, leaving 19 bases between. The CDR3 has 15 residues. Germline V CDR1 and CDR2: LGHNA, YNFKEQ. The CDR3: CASSQVSAHPIGQYF. The CDR3 nucleotides are TGTGCCAGCAGCCAAGTCTCCGCTCACCCTATCGGGCAGTACTTC.

V is TRBV30 and J is TRBJ1-5; possibly TRBD1 for D (5 bases). This CDR3 spans 17 amino acids. Germline V CDR1 and CDR2: GTSNPN, SVGIG (reference sequence). V lost 0 bases, J lost 0 bases, and 15 bases lay in between. In DNA, the CDR3 is TGTGCCTGGAGTGTTGGGACTAGCGGGCATAGCAATCAGCCCCAGCATTTT. As protein: CAWSVGTSGHSNQPQHF.

With regard to this clone: This sequence may be a read error, since a much larger clone differs from it by one base. The rearrangement links TRBV6-5 to TRBJ2-7; 10 bases agree with TRBD1. CDR3 size: 14 residues. Looked up from germline, CDR1 is MNHEY and CDR2 is SVGAGI. V was pared by 6 bases and J by 2 bases, with 4 bases of the junction left unmatched. The CDR3 loop reads CASRPGQGTYEQYF. The CDR3 DNA sequence: TGTGCCAGCAGGCCGGGACAGGGGACCTACGAGCAGTACTTC.

V is TRBV7-3 and J is TRBJ2-1; possibly TRBD1 for D (5 bases). Germline V gene lookup returns CDR1 SGHTA and CDR2 FQGTGA. V dropped 2 bases and J dropped 6 bases, with 11 bases sitting between them. This CDR3 is built from 14 residues. DNA for the CDR3: TGTGCCAGCAGCTTACAGGGTTTGGGCAATGAGCAGTTCTTC. Its translation: CASSLQGLGNEQFF.

The gene calls are TRBV2 and TRBJ1-1; D ambiguous. The CDR3 has 12 amino acids. Germline CDR1 SNHLY, CDR2 FYNNEI. Trimming shortened V by 1 base and J by 0 bases, and 0 bases separated the two germline ends. The DNA of the CDR3 is TGTGCCAGCAGTGAAGTGAACACTGAAGCTTTCTTT. Translating gives CASSEVNTEAFF.